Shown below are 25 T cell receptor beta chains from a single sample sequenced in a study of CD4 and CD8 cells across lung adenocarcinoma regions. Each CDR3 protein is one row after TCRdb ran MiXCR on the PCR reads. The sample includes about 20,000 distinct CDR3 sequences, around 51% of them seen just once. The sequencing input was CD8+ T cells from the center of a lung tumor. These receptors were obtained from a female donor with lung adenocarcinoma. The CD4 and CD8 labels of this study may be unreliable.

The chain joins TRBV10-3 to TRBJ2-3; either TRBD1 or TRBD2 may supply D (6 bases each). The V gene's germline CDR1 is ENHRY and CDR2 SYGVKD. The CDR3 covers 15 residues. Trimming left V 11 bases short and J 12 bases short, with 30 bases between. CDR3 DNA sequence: TGTGCCGCGGGGCTCAGGGGCCGTAGCACAGAGACCCAGTATTTT. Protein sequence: CAAGLRGRSTETQYF.

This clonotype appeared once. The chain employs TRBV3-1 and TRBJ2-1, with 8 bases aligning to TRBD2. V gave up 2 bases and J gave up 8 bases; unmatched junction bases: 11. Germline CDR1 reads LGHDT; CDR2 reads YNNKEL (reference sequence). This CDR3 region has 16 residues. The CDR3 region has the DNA TGTGCCAGCAGCCAATTCCCGGCTAGCGGGTGGGATGAGCAGTTCTTC. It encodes CASSQFPASGWDEQFF.

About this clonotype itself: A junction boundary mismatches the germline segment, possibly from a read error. CDR3 region: CASRKQGLSKANIQNF. The CDR3 DNA follows: TGTGCCAGCAGAAAACAAGGACTGTCCAAGGCCAACATTCAGAACTTC. The rearrangement joins TRBV27 to TRBJ2-4; the D gene is possibly TRBD2 (5 bases). CDR1 MNHEY and CDR2 SMNVEV come from the germline V gene (reference sequence). This CDR3 spans 16 amino acids.

The CDR3 sequence: CASSRVGRQETQYF. As DNA, the CDR3 is TGTGCCAGCAGCCGTGTGGGGAGGCAAGAGACCCAGTACTTC. The chain links TRBV11-2 to TRBJ2-5; D possibly corresponds to TRBD2 (6 bases). In germline, CDR1 is SGHAT, CDR2 FQNNGV. CDR3 length: 14 amino acids. The V gene lost 5 bases and the J gene lost 2 bases, with 12 bases spanning the gap.

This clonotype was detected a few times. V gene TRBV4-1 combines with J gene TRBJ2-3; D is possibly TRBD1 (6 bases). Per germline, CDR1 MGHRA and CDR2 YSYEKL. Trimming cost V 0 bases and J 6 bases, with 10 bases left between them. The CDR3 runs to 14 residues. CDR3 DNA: TGCGCCAGCAGCCAAGATGGGGGCGGGGATACGCAGTATTTT. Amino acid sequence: CASSQDGGGDTQYF.

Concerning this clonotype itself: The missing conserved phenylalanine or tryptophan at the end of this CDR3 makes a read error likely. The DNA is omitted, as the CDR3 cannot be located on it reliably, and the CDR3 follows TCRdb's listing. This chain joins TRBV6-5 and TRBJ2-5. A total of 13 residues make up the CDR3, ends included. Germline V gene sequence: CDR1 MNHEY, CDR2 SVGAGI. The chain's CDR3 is CASSYSSFATQHS.

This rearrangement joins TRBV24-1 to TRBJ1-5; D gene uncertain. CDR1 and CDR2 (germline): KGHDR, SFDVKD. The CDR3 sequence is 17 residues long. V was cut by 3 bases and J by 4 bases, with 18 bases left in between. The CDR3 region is CATSDRGVRGFNQPQHF. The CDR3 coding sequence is TGTGCCACCAGTGATCGTGGTGTAAGAGGGTTTAATCAGCCCCAGCATTTT.

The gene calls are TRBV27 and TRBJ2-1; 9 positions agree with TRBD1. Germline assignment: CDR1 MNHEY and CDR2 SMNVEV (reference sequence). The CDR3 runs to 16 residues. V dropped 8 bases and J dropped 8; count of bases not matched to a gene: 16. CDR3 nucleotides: TGTGCCAGCTCCCGGACAGGGGTCTTTTTTTCGGATGAGCAGTTCTTC. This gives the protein CASSRTGVFFSDEQFF.

The CDR3 DNA is TGTGCCAGCAGTGACGGGGACACCTCTTTAATACAAGAGACCCAGTACTTC. Protein: CASSDGDTSLIQETQYF. V is TRBV6-1 and J is TRBJ2-1; D might be TRBD1 (6 bases). Judging by the DNA end, TRBJ2-5 fits better; the J call may be wrong. This CDR3 spans 17 amino acids. Germline V gives CDR1 MNHNS, CDR2 SASEGT.

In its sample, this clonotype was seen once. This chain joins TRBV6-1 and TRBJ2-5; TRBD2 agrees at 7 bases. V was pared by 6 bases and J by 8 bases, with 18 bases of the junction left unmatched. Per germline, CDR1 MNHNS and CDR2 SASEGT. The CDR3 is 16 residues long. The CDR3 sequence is CASRGDTGGATDTQYF. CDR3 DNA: TGTGCCAGCAGGGGAGACACGGGAGGTGCGACAGATACCCAGTACTTC.

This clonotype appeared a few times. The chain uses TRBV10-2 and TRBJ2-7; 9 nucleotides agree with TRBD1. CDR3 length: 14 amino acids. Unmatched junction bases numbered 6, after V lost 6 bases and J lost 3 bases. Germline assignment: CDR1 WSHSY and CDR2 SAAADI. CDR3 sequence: CASRTGQGIYEQYF. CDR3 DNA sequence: TGCGCCAGCAGAACGGGACAGGGCATCTACGAGCAGTACTTC.

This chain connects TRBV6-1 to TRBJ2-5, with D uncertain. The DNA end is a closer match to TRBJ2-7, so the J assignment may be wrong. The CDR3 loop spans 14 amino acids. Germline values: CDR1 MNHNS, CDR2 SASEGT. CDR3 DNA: TGTGCCAGCAGTGGACGGAGAAATACCTACGAGCAGTACTTC. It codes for CASSGRRNTYEQYF.

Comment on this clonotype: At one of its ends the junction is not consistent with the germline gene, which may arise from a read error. The CDR3 reads CASRDRGLWVKNTQYF. The CDR3 DNA reads TGTGCCAGCAGGGACCGGGGGCTGTGGGTGAAAAATACTCAGTATTTT. The V and J genes are TRBV27 and TRBJ2-4, with D possibly called TRBD1 or TRBD2 (6 bases each). The DNA end is more similar to TRBJ2-3, so the J call may be wrong. The germline gives CDR1 MNHEY, CDR2 SMNVEV (reference sequence). CDR3 length equals 16 residues.

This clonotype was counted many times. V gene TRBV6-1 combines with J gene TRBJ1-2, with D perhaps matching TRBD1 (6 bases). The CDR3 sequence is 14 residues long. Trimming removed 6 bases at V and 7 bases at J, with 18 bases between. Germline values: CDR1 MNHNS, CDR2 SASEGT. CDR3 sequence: CASRRDTRVVGYTF. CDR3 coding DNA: TGTGCCAGCAGGAGGGACACTCGCGTCGTTGGCTACACCTTC.

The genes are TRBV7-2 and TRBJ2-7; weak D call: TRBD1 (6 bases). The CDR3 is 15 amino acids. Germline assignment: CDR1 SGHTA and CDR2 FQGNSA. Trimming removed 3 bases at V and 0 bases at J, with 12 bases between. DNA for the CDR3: TGTGCCAGCAGCTTCTTCCGGACAGACTCCTACGAGCAGTACTTC. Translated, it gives CASSFFRTDSYEQYF.

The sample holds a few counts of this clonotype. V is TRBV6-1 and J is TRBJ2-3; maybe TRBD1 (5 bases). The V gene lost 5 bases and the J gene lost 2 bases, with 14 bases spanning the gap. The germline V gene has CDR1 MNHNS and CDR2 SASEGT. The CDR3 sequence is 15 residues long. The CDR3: CASSRGIEDTDTQYF. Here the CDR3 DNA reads TGTGCCAGCAGTAGGGGAATCGAGGACACAGATACGCAGTATTTT.

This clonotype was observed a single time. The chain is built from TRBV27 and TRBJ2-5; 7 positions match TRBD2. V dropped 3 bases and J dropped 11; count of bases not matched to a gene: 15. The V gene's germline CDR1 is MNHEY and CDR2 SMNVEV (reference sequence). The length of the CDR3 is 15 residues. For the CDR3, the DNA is TGTGCCAGCAGTTTCGATGTTAGCGGGCCCAATGAGCAGTACTTC. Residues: CASSFDVSGPNEQYF.

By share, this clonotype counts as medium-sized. The CDR3 sequence: CASRRTGEDTQYF. Here the CDR3 DNA reads TGTGCCAGCAGACGGACAGGGGAAGATACGCAGTATTTT. The rearrangement links TRBV6-1 to TRBJ2-3; 9 nucleotides align to TRBD1. The CDR3 is 13 residues long. V was clipped by 6 bases and J by 5 bases; unmatched bases: 3. Germline V lookup: CDR1 MNHNS, CDR2 SASEGT.

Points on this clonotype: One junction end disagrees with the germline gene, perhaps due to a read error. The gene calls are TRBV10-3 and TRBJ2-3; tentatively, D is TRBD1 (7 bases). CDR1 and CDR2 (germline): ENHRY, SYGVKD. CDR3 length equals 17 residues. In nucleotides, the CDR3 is TGTGCCAGCAGTGATCCACTCACAGCTGGGAGGACAGGTAAGCAGTTTTTT. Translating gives CASSDPLTAGRTGKQFF.

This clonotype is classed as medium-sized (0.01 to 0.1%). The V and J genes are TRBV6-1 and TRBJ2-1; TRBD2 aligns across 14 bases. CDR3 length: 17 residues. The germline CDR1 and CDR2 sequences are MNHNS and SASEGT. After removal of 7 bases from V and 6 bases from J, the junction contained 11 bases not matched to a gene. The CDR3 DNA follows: TGTGCCAGCATCGGACTAGCGGGAGGTGTAGGGCGCAATGAGCAGTTCTTC. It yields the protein CASIGLAGGVGRNEQFF.

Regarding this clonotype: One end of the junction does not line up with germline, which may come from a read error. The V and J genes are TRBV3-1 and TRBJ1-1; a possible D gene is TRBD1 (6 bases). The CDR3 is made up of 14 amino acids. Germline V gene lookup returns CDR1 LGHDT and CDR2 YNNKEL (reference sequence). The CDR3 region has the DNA TGTGCCAGCAGTCAAGGGGGAGGTTTCAGTGAAGCTTTCTTT. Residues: CASSQGGGFSEAFF.

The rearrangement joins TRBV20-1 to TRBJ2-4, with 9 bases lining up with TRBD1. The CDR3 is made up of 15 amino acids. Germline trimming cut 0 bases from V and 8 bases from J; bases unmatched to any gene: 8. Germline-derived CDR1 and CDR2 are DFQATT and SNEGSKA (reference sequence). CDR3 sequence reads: CSAREPGTGIHIQYF. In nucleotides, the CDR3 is TGCAGTGCTAGAGAGCCCGGGACAGGGATTCACATTCAGTACTTC.

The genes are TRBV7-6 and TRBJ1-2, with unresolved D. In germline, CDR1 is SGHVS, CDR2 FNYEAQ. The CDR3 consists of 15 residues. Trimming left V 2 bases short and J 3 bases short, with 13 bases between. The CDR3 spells CASSLSAEEDYGYTF. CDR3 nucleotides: TGTGCCAGCAGCTTAAGTGCAGAAGAGGACTATGGCTACACCTTC.

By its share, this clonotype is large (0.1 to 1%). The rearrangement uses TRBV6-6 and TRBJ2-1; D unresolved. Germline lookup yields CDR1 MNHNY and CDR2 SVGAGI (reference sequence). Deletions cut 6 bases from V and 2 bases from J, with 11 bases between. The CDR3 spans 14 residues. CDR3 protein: CASSWGSTYNEQFF. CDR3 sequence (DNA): TGTGCCAGCAGCTGGGGAAGCACCTACAATGAGCAGTTCTTC.

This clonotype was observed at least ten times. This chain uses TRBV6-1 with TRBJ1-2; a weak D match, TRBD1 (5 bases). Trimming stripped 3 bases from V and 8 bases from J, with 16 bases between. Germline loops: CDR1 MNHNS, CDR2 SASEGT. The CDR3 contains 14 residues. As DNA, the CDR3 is TGTGCCAGCAGTGAGCCAGGGCTGAGGGGAGGCTACACCTTC. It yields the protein CASSEPGLRGGYTF.